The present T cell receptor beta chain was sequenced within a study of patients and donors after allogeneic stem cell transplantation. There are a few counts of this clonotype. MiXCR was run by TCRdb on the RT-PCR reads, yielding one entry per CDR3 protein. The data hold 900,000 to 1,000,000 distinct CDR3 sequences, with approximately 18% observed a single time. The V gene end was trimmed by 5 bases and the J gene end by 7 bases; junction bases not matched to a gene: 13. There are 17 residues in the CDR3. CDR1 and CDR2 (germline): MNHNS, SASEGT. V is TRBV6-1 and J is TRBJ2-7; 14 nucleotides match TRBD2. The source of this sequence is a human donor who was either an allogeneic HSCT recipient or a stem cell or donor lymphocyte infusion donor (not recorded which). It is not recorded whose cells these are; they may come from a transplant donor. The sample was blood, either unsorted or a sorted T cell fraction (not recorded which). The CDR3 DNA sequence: TGTGCCAGCAGTACATCGGGACTAGCGGGAGAGGTAGGGGAGCAGTACTTC. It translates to CASSTSGLAGEVGEQYF.